These 27 T cell receptor beta chains were sequenced from one sample in a study of tumor and adjacent non-tumor tissue in lung cancer. No cell sorting was done before RNA was extracted from the tissue. The normal lung tissue was taken more than 3 cm from the tumor edge. The library came from three nested PCR rounds adapted from ARM-PCR protocols. Via MiXCR, TCRdb re-called the multiplex PCR reads, giving one row per CDR3 protein. Found here are some 97,000 distinct CDR3 sequences, 55% to 65% of them singletons; the top ten hold about 19%. What was sequenced was distant non-tumor lung tissue. The receptors here all came from a man in his thirties or forties with non-small cell lung cancer.

This clonotype was recorded at least ten times. The gene calls are TRBV20-1 and TRBJ2-2, with a possible D match to TRBD1 (6 bases). This CDR3 spans 16 amino acids. Trimming shortened V by 2 bases and J by 0 bases, and 13 bases separated the two germline ends. Germline V gene lookup returns CDR1 DFQATT and CDR2 SNEGSKA (reference sequence). The CDR3 region has the DNA TGCAGTGCTAGACCACTACAGGGCGCGAACACCGGGGAGCTGTTTTTT. Residues: CSARPLQGANTGELFF.

A note on this clonotype: It may be a read error: a sequence one base away is much more abundant. The rearrangement uses TRBV6-6 and TRBJ1-5; the D is unclear. The CDR3 has 16 amino acids. Trimming shortened V by 5 bases and J by 6 bases, and 20 bases separated the two germline ends. CDR1 MNHNY and CDR2 SVGAGI come from the germline V gene (reference sequence). The CDR3 sequence is CASSPYPAGGCQPQHF. The CDR3 DNA sequence: TGTGCCAGCAGTCCCTACCCGGCGGGCGGATGTCAGCCCCAGCATTTT.

This clonotype is a singleton in its sample. Compared with germline, one end of the junction differs, possibly owing to a read error. The chain recombines TRBV14 with TRBJ2-5; the D gene is possibly TRBD1 (5 bases). Germline V CDR1 and CDR2: SGHDN, FVKESK. This CDR3 is 13 amino acids long. The CDR3 DNA reads as TGTGCCAGCAGCCCACTTGGACAAGAGACCCAGCACTTC. Translating it yields CASSPLGQETQHF.

As for this clonotype: This clone may be a read error of a much larger clone one base away. This chain connects TRBV5-6 to TRBJ1-1; D perhaps matches TRBD1 (5 bases). Germline V lookup: CDR1 SGHDT, CDR2 YYEEEE. The CDR3 runs to 19 residues. V lost 4 bases, J lost 0 bases, and 25 bases lay in between. The CDR3 is CASSGGLRLEGRMNTEAFF. The CDR3 DNA reads TGTGCCAGCAGCGGGGGACTCAGGCTTGAGGGACGCATGAACACTGAAGCTTTCTTT.

Notes on this clonotype: An end of the junction does not agree with germline; a read error may underlie this. The V and J genes are TRBV29-1 and TRBJ2-7; tentative D call: TRBD2 (5 bases). Germline V gene lookup returns CDR1 SQVTM and CDR2 ANQGSEA. The CDR3 is 11 amino acids. The chain's CDR3 is CSGGLDYEQYF. The CDR3 nucleotides read TGCAGTGGAGGACTGGATTACGAGCAATACTTC.

There are a few counts of this clonotype. This may be a read error: a much more frequent sequence differs by one nucleotide. The rearrangement joins TRBV6-5 to TRBJ1-1, with D uncertain. CDR1 is MNHEY and CDR2 is SVGAGI in the germline V gene. V lost 5 bases to trimming and J lost 5 bases, with 18 bases between them. The CDR3 consists of 15 residues. CDR3 in amino acids: CASSLHGRASTEAFF. DNA of the CDR3: TGTGCCAGCAGTCTCCATGGACGGGCTAGTACTGAAGCTTTCTTT.

This clonotype was counted a few times. This may stem from a read error, because a much larger clone lies one nucleotide away. The V call is TRBV12-3 or TRBV12-4, the J call TRBJ1-3; D remains ambiguous. This CDR3 is built from 15 residues. The CDR3 nucleotides are TGTGCCAACAGTGACGGGCCTGACTCTGGAAACACCATATATTTT. The encoded protein is CANSDGPDSGNTIYF.

As regards this clonotype: One end of the junction varies from germline; a read error may be responsible. The chain has TRBV5-6 and TRBJ2-7; possibly TRBD1 or TRBD2 for D (7 bases each). The CDR3 sequence is 16 residues long. The germline CDR1 and CDR2 sequences are SGHDT and YYEEEE. The CDR3 region has the DNA TGTACCAGCAGCTCCCTATGGGAGGGGGCCTCCCACGAGCAGTACTTC. Translated, it gives CTSSSLWEGASHEQYF.

There are many counts of this clonotype. V is TRBV10-2 and J is TRBJ1-4; D is unclear. V was shortened by 3 bases and J by 10 bases, with 6 bases between the two germline ends. CDR1 is WSHSY, CDR2 SAAADI, per germline. The CDR3 has 11 amino acids. This CDR3 reads CASSDSGKLFF. Here the CDR3 DNA reads TGCGCCAGCAGTGACAGCGGAAAACTGTTTTTT.

Turning to this clonotype: One junction end does not reproduce the germline sequence, and a read error may be involved. The chain has TRBV6-2 or TRBV6-3 and TRBJ1-6; 7 bases fit TRBD1. Looked up from germline, CDR1 is MNHEY and CDR2 is SVGEGT. This CDR3 is built from 14 residues. The DNA for the CDR3 is TGTGCCAGCAGGCTGCACAGGGGTAATTCACACCTCCACTTT. Encoded protein: CASRLHRGNSHLHF.

About this clonotype: A read error may produce the germline difference seen at one junction end. The chain links TRBV6-1 to TRBJ1-1, with D hard to call. CDR3 length: 15 residues. Looked up from germline, CDR1 is MNHNS and CDR2 is SASEGT. As DNA, the CDR3 is TGTGCTAGCAGTGAAGAGGTGGGTGAAGGCACTGATGCTTTCTTT. As protein: CASSEEVGEGTDAFF.

This clonotype was picked up many times. V is TRBV4-1 and J is TRBJ2-7; D not resolved. In germline, CDR1 is MGHRA, CDR2 YSYEKL. V gave up 0 bases and J gave up 2 bases, with 11 bases separating them. This CDR3 spans 15 amino acids. The CDR3 here is CASSQDSEEPYEQYF. The CDR3 DNA sequence: TGCGCCAGCAGCCAAGACTCTGAAGAGCCCTACGAGCAGTACTTC.

Concerning this clonotype: This may come from a read error, since a much larger clone is one base off. The chain recombines TRBV6-1 with TRBJ2-6; 8 bases are a match to TRBD1. The ends lost 8 bases at V and 2 bases at J; junction bases unmatched: 5. CDR3 length: 15 amino acids. CDR1 and CDR2 from the germline V gene are MNHNS and SASEGT. The chain's CDR3 is CASRRTGTGANVLTF. CDR3 sequence (DNA): TGTGCCAGCCGGAGGACAGGGACTGGGGCCAACGTCCTGACTTTC.

CDR3 region: CASSLPRGMDEKLFF. In DNA form, the CDR3 reads TGTGCCAGCAGCCTCCCGAGGGGGATGGATGAAAAACTGTTTTTT. V gene TRBV11-2 combines with J gene TRBJ1-4, with a possible D match to TRBD1 (6 bases). With 5 bases removed from V and 6 bases from J, the gap between germline ends came to 16 bases. The CDR3 length is 15 residues. Looked up from germline, CDR1 is SGHAT and CDR2 is FQNNGV.

This clonotype was counted ten times or more. The rearrangement links TRBV20-1 to TRBJ2-3; 7 bases map to TRBD1. Germline V gene data show CDR1 as DFQATT and CDR2 as SNEGSKA (reference sequence). The CDR3 spans 14 residues. Trimming removed 5 bases from V and 2 bases from J; junction bases left unmatched: 7. CDR3 amino acids: CSAERQGPTDTQYF. CDR3 bases: TGCAGTGCTGAACGACAGGGACCCACAGATACGCAGTATTTT.

Notes on this clonotype: A much larger clone differs from this one at a single base, so this may be a read error. The CDR3 protein is CASMTSYSNQPQYF. DNA for the CDR3: TGTGCCAGCATGACCAGTTATAGCAATCAGCCCCAGTATTTT. This rearrangement joins TRBV12-3 or TRBV12-4 to TRBJ1-5; D unclear. The DNA matches TRBJ2-3 better at its end, which makes the J call doubtful. This CDR3 comprises 14 residues.

A note on this clonotype: A read error may produce the germline difference seen at one junction end. This chain joins TRBV4-1 and TRBJ2-1; no clear D. CDR1 and CDR2 from the germline V gene are MGHRA and YSYEKL. This CDR3 comprises 17 residues. CDR3 amino acids: CASNQDPRREAYNEQFF. CDR3 in DNA: TGCGCCAGCAACCAAGATCCTAGGCGTGAGGCCTACAATGAGCAGTTCTTC.

This clonotype showed up just a few times. A read error is possible here, since a much larger clone lies one base away. This sequence joins TRBV20-1 and TRBJ1-1; D is undetermined. Germline lookup yields CDR1 DFQATT and CDR2 SNEGSKA (reference sequence). This CDR3 has 11 residues. In nucleotides, the CDR3 is TGCAGTGCTAGGGCTCACACTGAAGTTTTCTTT. Its protein is CSARAHTEVFF.

V usage is TRBV11-2 and J usage is TRBJ2-4; 7 nucleotides line up with TRBD1. Germline lookup yields CDR1 SGHAT and CDR2 FQNNGV. The CDR3 spans 13 residues. V lost 6 bases and J lost 15; bases outside the gene matches: 14. CDR3 region: CASRSPSGTVRYF. Here the CDR3 DNA reads TGTGCCAGCAGGTCCCCTTCCGGGACAGTCCGGTACTTC.

Note on this clonotype: It is likely a read error, because the conserved phenylalanine at the end of the CDR3 is missing. No DNA is shown, since the ends of the CDR3 on it are uncertain; the CDR3 is the one TCRdb lists. The V gene is TRBV20-1, the J gene TRBJ2-1; the D segment call TRBD2 is taken from the table without a DNA check. Germline values: CDR1 DFQATT, CDR2 SNEGSKA (reference sequence). The CDR3 is 14 amino acids in total, end residues counted. The chain's CDR3 is CSAPSGGRSDEQFL.

About this clonotype itself: The junction does not match germline at one end; this may be a read error. The chain links TRBV13 to TRBJ2-7, with D unclear. CDR3 size: 13 residues. Germline CDR1 is PRHDT and CDR2 is FYEKMQ (reference sequence). The CDR3 DNA reads TGTGCCAGTAGCCCCCACCCACGTGCCGAGCAGCACTTC. Amino acid sequence: CASSPHPRAEQHF.

As for this clonotype: Because the CDR3's place on the DNA is in doubt, the DNA is left out and the CDR3 is given as listed by TCRdb. The J gene is TRBJ2-3, the V gene TRBV12-3 or TRBV12-4; the D call of TRBD2 is as the table states it, not checked on the DNA. A total of 16 residues make up the CDR3, ends included. The CDR3 spells CASSPVAGGATETQSF.

This clonotype came up a few times. This rearrangement joins TRBV29-1 to TRBJ2-3, with 10 nucleotides matching TRBD1. V shed 4 bases, J shed 7 bases, and the junction held 8 bases outside the gene matches. There are 14 residues in the CDR3. Germline V gene sequence: CDR1 SQVTM, CDR2 ANQGSEA. The CDR3 nucleotides are TGCAGCGTTGCCGGGACAGGGGCTGGAAATACGCAGTATTTT. This encodes CSVAGTGAGNTQYF.

Worth noting for this clonotype: The junction shows a germline mismatch at one end, possibly a read error. V usage is TRBV11-3 and J usage is TRBJ2-7; D call uncertain. The V gene's germline CDR1 is SGHNT and CDR2 YENEEA. The CDR3 has 13 residues. CDR3 sequence reads: CASGLDILDEQYF. CDR3 DNA: TGTGCCAGCGGCTTAGACATACTGGACGAGCAGTACTTC.

The chain is built from TRBV25-1 and TRBJ1-5; D uncertain. Germline CDR1 and CDR2: MGHDK and SYGVNS. CDR3 length: 15 residues. V gave up 2 bases and J gave up 4 bases, with 12 bases separating them. CDR3 bases: TGTGCCAGCAGTGAAACCTCCCTTGGGAATCAGCCCCAGCATTTT. Protein: CASSETSLGNQPQHF.

Note on this clonotype: At one boundary the junction diverges from the germline segment, which might be a read error. The chain recombines TRBV20-1 with TRBJ1-2; 8 nucleotides agree with TRBD1. The germline V gene encodes CDR1 DFQATT and CDR2 SNEGSKA (reference sequence). The CDR3 spans 16 residues. DNA of the CDR3: TGTAGTGCTAGTTTAGTTCTCGGACAGGGCTCCTATGGCTACACCTTC. It translates to CSASLVLGQGSYGYTF.

Concerning this clonotype itself: This clone may be a read error of a much larger clone one base away. The chain combines TRBV4-1 with TRBJ1-2; no reliable D call. The CDR3 extends over 16 amino acids. Germline assignment: CDR1 MGHRA and CDR2 YSYEKL. CDR3 region: CVSSQDEYRANYGYTF. DNA for the CDR3: TGCGTCAGCAGCCAAGATGAGTATCGGGCTAACTATGGCTACACCTTC.